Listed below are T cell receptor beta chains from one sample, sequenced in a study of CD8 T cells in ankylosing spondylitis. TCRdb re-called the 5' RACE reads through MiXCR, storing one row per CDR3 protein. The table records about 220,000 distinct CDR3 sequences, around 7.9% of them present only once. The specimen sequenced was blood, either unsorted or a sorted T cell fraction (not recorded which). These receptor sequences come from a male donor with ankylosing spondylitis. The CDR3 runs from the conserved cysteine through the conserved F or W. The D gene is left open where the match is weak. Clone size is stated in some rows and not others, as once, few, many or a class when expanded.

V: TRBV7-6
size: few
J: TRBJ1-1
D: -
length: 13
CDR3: CASSLTKNTEAFF
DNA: TGTGCCAGCAGCCTCACTAAGAACACTGAAGCTTTCTTT

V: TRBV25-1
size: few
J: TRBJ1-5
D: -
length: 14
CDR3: CASSWGHDNQPQHF
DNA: TGTGCCAGCAGTTGGGGACACGACAATCAGCCCCAGCATTTT

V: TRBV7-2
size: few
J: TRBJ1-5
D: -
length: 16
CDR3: CASSLRPGSNNQPQHF
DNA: TGTGCCAGCAGCTTACGACCAGGGTCCAACAATCAGCCCCAGCATTTT

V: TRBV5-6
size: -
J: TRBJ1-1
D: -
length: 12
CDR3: CASSLGGGKAFF
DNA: TGTGCCAGCAGCTTGGGGGGGGGTAAAGCTTTCTTT

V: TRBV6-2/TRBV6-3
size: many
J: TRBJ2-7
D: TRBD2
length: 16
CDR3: CASSYSSTTSDYEQYF
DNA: TGTGCCAGCAGTTACTCGAGTACGACTAGCGACTACGAGCAGTACTTC

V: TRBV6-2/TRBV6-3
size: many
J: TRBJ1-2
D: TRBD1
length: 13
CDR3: CASREQGDYGYTF
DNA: TGTGCCAGCAGGGAACAGGGGGACTATGGCTACACCTTC

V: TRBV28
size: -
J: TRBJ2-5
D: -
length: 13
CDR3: CTSTGQSQETQYF
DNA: TGTACCAGCACCGGACAGAGCCAAGAGACCCAGTACTTC

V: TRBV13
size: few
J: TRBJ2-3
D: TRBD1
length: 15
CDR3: CASSPRDRRTDTQYF
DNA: TGTGCCAGCAGCCCAAGGGACAGACGCACAGATACGCAGTATTTT

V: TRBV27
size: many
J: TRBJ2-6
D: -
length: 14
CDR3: CASSSSSGANVLTF
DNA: TGTGCCAGCAGTTCGAGCTCTGGGGCCAACGTCCTGACTTTC

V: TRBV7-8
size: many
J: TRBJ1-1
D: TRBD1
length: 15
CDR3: CASSPRAGGYTEAFF
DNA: TGTGCCAGCAGCCCCCGGGCAGGGGGTTACACTGAAGCTTTCTTT

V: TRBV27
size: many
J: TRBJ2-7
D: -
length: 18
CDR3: CASSFISGGQQSSYEQYF
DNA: TGTGCCAGCAGTTTCATATCCGGGGGACAACAGAGCTCCTACGAGCAGTACTTC

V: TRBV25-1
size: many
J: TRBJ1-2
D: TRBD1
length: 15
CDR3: CASNPQPGQGDGYTF
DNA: TGTGCCAGCAACCCACAACCGGGACAGGGAGATGGCTACACCTTC

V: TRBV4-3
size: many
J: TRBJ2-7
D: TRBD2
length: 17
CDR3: CASSPGLAGGISYEQYF
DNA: TGCGCCAGCAGCCCGGGACTAGCGGGAGGCATCTCCTACGAGCAGTACTTC

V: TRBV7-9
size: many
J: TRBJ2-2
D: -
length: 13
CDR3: CASNRLGTGELFF
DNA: TGTGCCAGCAACCGGTTGGGGACCGGGGAGCTGTTTTTT

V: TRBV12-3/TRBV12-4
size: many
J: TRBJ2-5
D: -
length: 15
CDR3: CASSLWGQIQETQYF
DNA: TGTGCCAGCAGTTTATGGGGGCAGATTCAAGAGACCCAGTACTTC

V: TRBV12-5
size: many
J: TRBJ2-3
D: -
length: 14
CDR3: CASGVLQEGGTQYF
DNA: TGTGCTAGTGGTGTACTACAGGAAGGGGGTACGCAGTATTTT

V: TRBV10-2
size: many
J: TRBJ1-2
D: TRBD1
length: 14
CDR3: CASRSKTGTYGYTF
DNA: TGCGCCAGCAGATCCAAGACAGGGACCTATGGCTACACCTTC

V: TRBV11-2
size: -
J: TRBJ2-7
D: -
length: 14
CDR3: CASSLVGETYEQYF
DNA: TGTGCCAGCAGCTTAGTTGGTGAGACCTACGAGCAGTACTTC

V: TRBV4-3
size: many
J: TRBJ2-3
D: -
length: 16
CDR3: CASSQVEAVSTDTQYF
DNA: TGCGCCAGCAGCCAAGTAGAAGCGGTGAGCACAGATACGCAGTATTTT

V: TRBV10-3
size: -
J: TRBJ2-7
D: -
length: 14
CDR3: CAISPTGSVDEQYF
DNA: TGTGCCATCAGCCCTACAGGGTCAGTCGACGAGCAGTACTTC

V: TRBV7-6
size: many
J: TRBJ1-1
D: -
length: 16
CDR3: CASSLAGPVPNTEAFF
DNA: TGTGCCAGCAGCTTAGCGGGGCCGGTACCCAACACTGAAGCTTTCTTT

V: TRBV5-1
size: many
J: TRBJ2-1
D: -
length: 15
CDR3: CASRDTRLPYNEQFF
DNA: TGCGCCAGCAGAGACACCAGGCTCCCCTACAATGAGCAGTTCTTC

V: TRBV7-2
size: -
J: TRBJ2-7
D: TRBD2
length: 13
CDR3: CASSLSGTYEQYF
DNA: TGTGCCAGCAGCCTCAGCGGGACCTACGAGCAGTACTTC

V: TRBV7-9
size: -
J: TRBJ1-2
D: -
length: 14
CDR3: CASSQMPATYGYTF
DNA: TGTGCCAGCAGCCAGATGCCAGCGACCTATGGCTACACCTTC

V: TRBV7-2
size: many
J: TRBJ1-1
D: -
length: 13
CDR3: CASIGGASSEAFF
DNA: TGTGCCAGCATTGGGGGCGCGTCCTCTGAAGCTTTCTTT

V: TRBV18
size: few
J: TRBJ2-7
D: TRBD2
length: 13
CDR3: CASSGLAGGEQYF
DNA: TGTGCCAGCTCCGGACTAGCGGGGGGCGAGCAGTACTTC

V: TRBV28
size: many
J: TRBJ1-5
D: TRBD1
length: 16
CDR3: CASSFSVDRRNQPQHF
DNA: TGTGCCAGCAGTTTCTCGGTGGACAGGCGCAATCAGCCCCAGCATTTT

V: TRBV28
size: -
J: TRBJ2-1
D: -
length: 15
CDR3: CASSFTWEGGNEQFF
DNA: TGTGCCAGCAGTTTTACGTGGGAGGGGGGGAATGAGCAGTTCTTC

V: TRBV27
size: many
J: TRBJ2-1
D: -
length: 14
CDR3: CASSLDRGYNEQFF
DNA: TGTGCCAGCAGTTTAGATAGGGGCTACAATGAGCAGTTCTTC

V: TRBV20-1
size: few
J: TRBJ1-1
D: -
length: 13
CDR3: CSASRELNTEAFF
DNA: TGCAGTGCTAGTCGTGAGTTGAACACTGAAGCTTTCTTT

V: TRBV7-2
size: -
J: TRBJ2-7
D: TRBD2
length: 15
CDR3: CASSPGGFSSYEQYF
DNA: TGTGCCAGCAGCCCCGGGGGGTTCAGCTCCTACGAGCAGTACTTC

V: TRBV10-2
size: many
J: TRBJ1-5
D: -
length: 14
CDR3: CASSEGVEAQPQHF
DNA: TGCGCCAGCAGTGAGGGAGTTGAGGCTCAGCCCCAGCATTTT

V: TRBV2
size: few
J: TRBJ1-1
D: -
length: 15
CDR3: CASANFGGQNTEAFF
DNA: TGTGCCAGCGCCAATTTTGGGGGTCAAAACACTGAAGCTTTCTTT

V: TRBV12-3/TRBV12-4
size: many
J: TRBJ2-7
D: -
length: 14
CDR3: CASSTHGRTYEQYF
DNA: TGTGCCAGCAGTACCCACGGACGGACGTACGAGCAGTACTTC

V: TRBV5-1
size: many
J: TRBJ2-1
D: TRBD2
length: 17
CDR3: CASSLGASGVSYNEQFF
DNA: TGCGCCAGCAGCTTGGGGGCTAGCGGGGTGTCCTACAATGAGCAGTTCTTC

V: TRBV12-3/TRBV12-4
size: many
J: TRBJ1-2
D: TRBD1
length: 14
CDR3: CASSQLTGGYGYTF
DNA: TGTGCCAGCAGTCAACTGACAGGGGGCTATGGCTACACCTTC

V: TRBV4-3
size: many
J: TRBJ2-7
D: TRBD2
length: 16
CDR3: CASSQDGGLGAYEQYF
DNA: TGCGCCAGCAGCCAAGATGGGGGACTAGGGGCCTACGAGCAGTACTTC

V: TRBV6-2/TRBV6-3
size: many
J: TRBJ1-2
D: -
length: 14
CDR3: CASSYVSANYGYTF
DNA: TGTGCCAGCAGTTACGTCTCGGCAAACTATGGCTACACCTTC

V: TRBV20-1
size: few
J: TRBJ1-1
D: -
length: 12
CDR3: CSASLVATEAFF
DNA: TGCAGTGCTAGTTTGGTGGCCACTGAAGCTTTCTTT

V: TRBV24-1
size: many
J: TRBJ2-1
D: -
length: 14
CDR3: CATSAPGANHEQFF
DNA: TGTGCCACCAGTGCCCCGGGAGCAAACCATGAGCAGTTCTTC

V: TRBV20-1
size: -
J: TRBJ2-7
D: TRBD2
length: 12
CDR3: CSATSGGYEQYF
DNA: TGCAGTGCCACAAGCGGGGGATACGAGCAGTACTTC

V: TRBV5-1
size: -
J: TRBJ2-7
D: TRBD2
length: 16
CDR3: CASSPSGGGRAYEQYF
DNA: TGCGCCAGCAGCCCCTCCGGGGGCGGGAGGGCCTACGAGCAGTACTTC

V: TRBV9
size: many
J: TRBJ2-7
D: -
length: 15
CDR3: CASSPWLGSSYEQYF
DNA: TGTGCCAGCAGCCCGTGGTTGGGCTCATCCTACGAGCAGTACTTC

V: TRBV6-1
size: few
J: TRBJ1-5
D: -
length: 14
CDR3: CASSEEESNQPQHF
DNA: TGTGCCAGCAGTGAAGAGGAGAGCAATCAGCCCCAGCATTTT

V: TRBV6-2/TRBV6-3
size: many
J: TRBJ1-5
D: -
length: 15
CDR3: CASRSPGHSNQPQHF
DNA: TGTGCCAGTAGGTCTCCAGGGCATAGCAATCAGCCCCAGCATTTT

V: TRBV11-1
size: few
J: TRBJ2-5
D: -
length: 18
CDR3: CASTIPQWRGQSVETQYF
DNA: TGTGCCAGCACCATCCCCCAGTGGAGAGGACAGTCTGTGGAGACCCAGTACTTC

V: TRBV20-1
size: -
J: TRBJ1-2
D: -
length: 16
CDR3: CSARDRQETFNYGYTF
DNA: TGCAGTGCTAGAGATCGACAGGAAACTTTTAACTATGGCTACACCTTC

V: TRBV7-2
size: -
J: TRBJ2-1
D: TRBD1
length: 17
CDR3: CASSEDRGPKSYNEQFF
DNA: TGTGCCAGCAGCGAGGACAGGGGGCCCAAATCCTACAATGAGCAGTTCTTC

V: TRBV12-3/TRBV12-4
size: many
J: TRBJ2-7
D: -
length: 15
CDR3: CASSLVGVRTYEQYF
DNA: TGTGCCAGCAGTCTCGTCGGGGTGCGCACCTACGAGCAGTACTTC

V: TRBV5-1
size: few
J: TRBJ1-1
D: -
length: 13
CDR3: CASRGGGNTEAFF
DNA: TGCGCCAGCAGGGGAGGGGGGAACACTGAAGCTTTCTTT

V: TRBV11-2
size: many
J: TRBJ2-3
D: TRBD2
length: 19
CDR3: CASSPTARGGHKDTDTQYF
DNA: TGTGCCAGCAGCCCAACTGCGCGGGGGGGCCATAAAGACACAGATACGCAGTATTTT

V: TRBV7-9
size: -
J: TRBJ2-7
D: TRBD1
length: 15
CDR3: CASSLSQGLSYEQYF
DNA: TGTGCCAGCAGCCTCTCACAGGGGCTCTCCTACGAGCAGTACTTC

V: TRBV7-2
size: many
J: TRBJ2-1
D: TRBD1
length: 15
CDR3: CASSYRGQVYNEQFF
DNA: TGTGCCAGCAGCTACAGGGGGCAGGTATACAATGAGCAGTTCTTC

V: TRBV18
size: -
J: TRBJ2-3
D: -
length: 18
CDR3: CASSPWVNRDSSTDTQYF
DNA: TGTGCCAGCTCCCCCTGGGTTAACAGGGACTCTAGCACAGATACGCAGTATTTT